The T cell receptor beta chain described here comes from a study of blood T cell repertoires in COVID-19. Study in general: Material from acute and convalescent COVID-19 was sourced from the United States, Italy and Spain.

CDR1 and CDR2 (germline): SGHTA, FQGTGA. The CDR3 is 16 amino acids. J was trimmed by 2 bases and V by 6 bases; bases with no gene match: 5. Assay: immunoSEQ multiplex PCR; the TCRdb copy retains only in-frame clones and omits some. The data contain a few hundred thousand clones, roughly nine tenths of them singletons. The chain has TRBV7-3 and TRBJ2-3; 13 bases line up with TRBD2. The sequenced sample consisted of PBMCs or T cells enriched from blood (not recorded which). This receptor was taken from a woman aged 18-35 years who had recovered from COVID-19. CDR3 region: CASSSGLAGITDTQYF. The CDR3 region has the DNA TGTGCCAGCAGTTCGGGACTAGCGGGGATCACAGATACGCAGTATTTT.